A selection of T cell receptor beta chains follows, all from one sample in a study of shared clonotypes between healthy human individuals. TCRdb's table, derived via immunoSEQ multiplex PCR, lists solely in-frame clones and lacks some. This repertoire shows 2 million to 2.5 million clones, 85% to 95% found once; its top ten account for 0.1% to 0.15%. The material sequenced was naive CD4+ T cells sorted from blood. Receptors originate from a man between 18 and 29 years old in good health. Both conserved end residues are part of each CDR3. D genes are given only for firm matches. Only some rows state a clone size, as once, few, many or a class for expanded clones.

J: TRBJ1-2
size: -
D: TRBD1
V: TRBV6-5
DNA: TGTGCCAGCAGAAGACCCGGGACAGGGGAAAGCGGCTACACCTTC
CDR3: CASRRPGTGESGYTF

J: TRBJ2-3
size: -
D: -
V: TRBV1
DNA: TGCACCAGCAGCCAGGGACTAGCAGGGGCAGATACGCAGTATTTT
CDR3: CTSSQGLAGADTQYF

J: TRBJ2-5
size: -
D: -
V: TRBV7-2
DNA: TGTGCCAGCAGCTTAGGGGGGATAGGACAGGAGACCCAGTACTTC
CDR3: CASSLGGIGQETQYF

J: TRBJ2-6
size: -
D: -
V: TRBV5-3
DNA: TGTGCCAGAAGCATCCAGGGTCCTGGGGCCAACGTCCTGACTTTC
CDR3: CARSIQGPGANVLTF

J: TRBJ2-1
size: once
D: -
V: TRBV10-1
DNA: TGCGCCAGCAGTCCGGGACCTCTTACCGTCACTGGGATAAATGAGCAGTTCTTC
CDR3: CASSPGPLTVTGINEQFF

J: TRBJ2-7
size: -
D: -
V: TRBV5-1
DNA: TGCGCCAGCAGCTTGGGTGGGGGCTACGAGCAGTACTTC
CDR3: CASSLGGGYEQYF

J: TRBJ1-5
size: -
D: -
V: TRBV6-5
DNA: TGTGCCAGCAGACAGGGTCGTAATCAGCCCCAGCATTTT
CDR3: CASRQGRNQPQHF

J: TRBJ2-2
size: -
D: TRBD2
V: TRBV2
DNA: TGTGCCAGCAGACGGACTAGCGGCAACACCGGGGAGCTGTTTTTT
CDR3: CASRRTSGNTGELFF

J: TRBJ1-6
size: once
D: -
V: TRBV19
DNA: TGTGCCAGTCGTACCGCACAGGGTACCTATAATTCACCCCTCCACTTT
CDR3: CASRTAQGTYNSPLHF

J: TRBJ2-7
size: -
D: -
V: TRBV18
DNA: TGTGCCAGCTCAAACGTACAGTTCTACGAGCAGTACTTC
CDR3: CASSNVQFYEQYF

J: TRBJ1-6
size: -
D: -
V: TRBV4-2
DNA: TGTGCCAGCAGCCAAGATCCCCAGGCGCAGGTACAAAATTCACCCCTCCACTTT
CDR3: CASSQDPQAQVQNSPLHF

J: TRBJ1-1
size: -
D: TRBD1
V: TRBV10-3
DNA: TGTGCCATCAGCAGGGGGGGAGAGACTGAAGCTTTCTTT
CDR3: CAISRGGETEAFF

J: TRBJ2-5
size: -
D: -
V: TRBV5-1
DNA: TGCGCCAGCAGCTTGGTGCCAGGGAATTTGGAGACCCAGTACTTC
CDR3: CASSLVPGNLETQYF

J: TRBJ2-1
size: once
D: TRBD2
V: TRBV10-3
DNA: TGTGCCATCAGGGAGACTAGCGGGGGCTACAATGAGCAGTTCTTC
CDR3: CAIRETSGGYNEQFF

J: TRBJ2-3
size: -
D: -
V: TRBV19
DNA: TGTGCCAGTGCTCACACGGGCACAGATACGCAGTATTTT
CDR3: CASAHTGTDTQYF

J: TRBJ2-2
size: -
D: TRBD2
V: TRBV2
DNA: TGTGCCAGCAGGATCACTAGCGGGGGCACCGGGGAGCTGTTTTTT
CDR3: CASRITSGGTGELFF

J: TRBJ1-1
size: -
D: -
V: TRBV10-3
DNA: TGTGCCATCAGTGAGTCTGGGGAGGGCTCTGAAGCTTTCTTT
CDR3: CAISESGEGSEAFF

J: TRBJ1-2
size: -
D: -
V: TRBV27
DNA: TGTGCCAGCAGTTTTAACGGGGGAGGCTACACCTTC
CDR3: CASSFNGGGYTF